The source of this T cell receptor (beta chain) is a study of identical twins. Using its own MiXCR run on the 5' RACE reads, TCRdb lists one record per CDR3 protein. The sample lists roughly 230,000 distinct CDR3 sequences, about 8.3% seen once, with 2.5% to 3.5% in the top ten. Germline-derived CDR1 and CDR2 are SEHNR and FQNEAQ (reference sequence). Trimming stripped 1 base from V and 9 bases from J, with 10 bases between. This CDR3 is 12 amino acids long. This sample also belongs to another study, concerning yellow fever vaccine responses in identical twins.

Sequences were obtained from CD8+ T cells sorted from blood. The genes are TRBV7-9 and TRBJ2-7; D is unresolved. The TCR was taken from a woman under 30 in good health. The CDR3 DNA reads TGTGCCAGCAGCTTAGAAAAGCAGGTGCAGTACTTC. This sequence encodes CASSLEKQVQYF. Full variable domain (remainder filled in from reference TRBV7-9 and TRBJ2-7): DTGVSQNPRHKITKRGQNVTFRCDPISEHNRLYWYRQTLGQGPEFLTYFQNEAQLEKSRLLSDRFSAERPKGSFSTLEIQRTEQGDSAMYLCASSLEKQVQYFGPGTRLTVT.